These 21 T cell receptor beta chains were all obtained from the same sample, sequenced in a study of T-cell reconstitution after alpha-beta-depleted transplantation in children. Researchers prepared the TCRbeta library using unique molecular identifiers, the study reports. TCRdb ran MiXCR on the PCR reads and lists one entry per CDR3 protein. Of about 830,000 distinct CDR3 sequences in the sample, about 16% were seen once. Sequencing used PBMCs, mostly from graft donor cells, obtained 360 days after TCRalphabeta/CD19-depleted stem cell transplant. These receptors all come from a male patient aged 5 to 17 who had a stem cell transplant for acute lymphoblastic leukemia, so the T cells may come from the graft donor.

This clonotype appeared many times. The chain carries TRBV20-1 and TRBJ2-1; TRBD2 matches at 10 bases. CDR1 and CDR2 (germline): DFQATT, SNEGSKA (reference sequence). The V gene end was trimmed by 5 bases and the J gene end by 7 bases; junction bases not matched to a gene: 8. This CDR3 has 14 amino acids. As DNA, the CDR3 is TGCAGTGCTGAAGCGGGAGGGCCAAGGAATGAGCAGTTCTTC. Its protein is CSAEAGGPRNEQFF.

This clonotype was seen a few times. The chain combines TRBV5-1 with TRBJ2-3, with TRBD1 identical over 9 bases. CDR3 length: 16 residues. Germline CDR1 is SGHRS and CDR2 is YFSETQ. Losses at the gene ends were 2 bases for V and 3 bases for J; bases not matched to a gene: 7. The CDR3 bases are TGCGCCAGCAGCTTACCGAGGGACAGGGTAACAGATACGCAGTATTTT. It codes for CASSLPRDRVTDTQYF. The variable domain in full, completed from reference TRBV5-1 and TRBJ2-3, reads KAGVTQTPRYLIKTRGQQVTLSCSPISGHRSVSWYQQTPGQGLQFLFEYFSETQRNKGNFPGRFSGRQFSNSRSEMNVSTLELGDSALYLCASSLPRDRVTDTQYFGPGTRLTVL.

V gene TRBV7-8 combines with J gene TRBJ2-5; 8 bases are a match to TRBD1. This CDR3 has 16 amino acids. With V trimmed by 5 bases and J by 1 base, 9 bases remained unmatched. Looked up from germline, CDR1 is SGHVS and CDR2 is FQNEAQ. The CDR3 DNA reads TGTGCCAGCAGCCGCTTCAGGGGGCTGAGCCAAGAGACCCAGTACTTC. Its protein is CASSRFRGLSQETQYF. The full variable domain, in which reference TRBV7-8 and TRBJ2-5 provide the parts outside the CDR3, is GAGVSQSPRYKVAKRGQDVALRCDPISGHVSLFWYQQALGQGPEFLTYFQNEAQLDKSGLPSDRFFAERPEGSVSTLKIQRTQQEDSAVYLCASSRFRGLSQETQYFGPGTRLLVL.

This sequence joins TRBV20-1 and TRBJ2-2; tentatively, D is TRBD2 (6 bases). CDR1 DFQATT and CDR2 SNEGSKA come from the germline V gene (reference sequence). The CDR3 extends over 14 amino acids. CDR3 region: CSAIADSNTGELFF. DNA for the CDR3: TGCAGCGCCATAGCGGACTCGAACACCGGGGAGCTGTTTTTT.

This clonotype has ten or more counts. The chain carries TRBV12-3 or TRBV12-4 and TRBJ2-1; D is undetermined. CDR3 length equals 15 residues. V lost 3 bases and J lost 7, with 16 bases in between. The CDR3, as DNA: TGTGCCAGCAGTTTCGATTATGGGGATATGAATGAGCAGTTCTTC. Translated, it gives CASSFDYGDMNEQFF.

The J gene is TRBJ2-1, the V gene TRBV20-1, with D perhaps matching TRBD1 (5 bases). V was trimmed by 6 bases and J by 5 bases, leaving 23 bases between them. The CDR3 extends over 16 amino acids. Germline V gene sequence: CDR1 DFQATT, CDR2 SNEGSKA (reference sequence). CDR3 bases: TGCAGTGCACCTGTTCAGGGCGCGCTGGGAAACAATGAGCAGTTCTTC. The encoded protein is CSAPVQGALGNNEQFF.

This clonotype has only a few counts. The V and J genes are TRBV5-6 and TRBJ2-3, with 12 nucleotides matching TRBD2. Looked up from germline, CDR1 is SGHDT and CDR2 is YYEEEE. The CDR3 covers 17 residues. V lost 4 bases to trimming and J lost 2 bases; unmatched junction nucleotides: 8. The CDR3: CASSVSLAGGLTDTQYF. The DNA for the CDR3 is TGTGCCAGCAGCGTCTCACTAGCGGGGGGCCTCACAGATACGCAGTATTTT. The variable domain in full, with the rest retrieved from reference TRBV5-6 and TRBJ2-3, is DAGVTQSPTHLIKTRGQQVTLRCSPKSGHDTVSWYQQALGQGPQFIFQYYEEEERQRGNFPDRFSGHQFPNYSSELNVNALLLGDSALYLCASSVSLAGGLTDTQYFGPGTRLTVL.

This clonotype was counted only a few times. The gene calls are TRBV11-2 and TRBJ2-3; D possibly uses TRBD1 or TRBD2 (5 bases each). Germline V CDR1 and CDR2: SGHAT, FQNNGV. V dropped 1 base and J dropped 0 bases, with 14 bases sitting between them. The CDR3 is made up of 17 amino acids. The DNA for the CDR3 is TGTGCCAGCAGCTTAGGTTCGGCAGGGAGAAGCACAGATACGCAGTATTTT. Translated: CASSLGSAGRSTDTQYF.

The J gene is TRBJ2-3, the V gene TRBV27; the match to TRBD2 covers 10 bases. Germline trimming cut 11 bases from V and 0 bases from J; bases unmatched to any gene: 17. Germline-derived CDR1 and CDR2 are MNHEY and SMNVEV (reference sequence). The CDR3 has 18 amino acids. CDR3 in DNA: TGTGCCTTCAGTTTTACCTACGGGACTAGCGTTAGCACAGATACGCAGTATTTT. As protein: CAFSFTYGTSVSTDTQYF.

The chain is built from TRBV9 and TRBJ2-3; tentatively, D is TRBD2 (6 bases). The CDR3 consists of 16 residues. Germline values: CDR1 SGDLS, CDR2 YYNGEE. V gave up 3 bases and J gave up 6 bases, with 20 bases separating them. The CDR3 DNA sequence: TGTGCCAGCAGCGCCCGATTTTGGCGGGGACTGGATACGCAGTATTTT. It is translated as CASSARFWRGLDTQYF. The entire variable domain, with the rest obtained from reference TRBV9 and TRBJ2-3, is as follows: DSGVTQTPKHLITATGQRVTLRCSPRSGDLSVYWYQQSLDQGLQFLIQYYNGEERAKGNILERFSAQQFPDLHSELNLSSLELGDSALYFCASSARFWRGLDTQYFGPGTRLTVL.

The V and J genes are TRBV7-9 and TRBJ2-7; D gene ambiguous. The germline V gene encodes CDR1 SEHNR and CDR2 FQNEAQ (reference sequence). This CDR3 region has 15 residues. The ends were cut back, 5 bases at V and 0 bases at J, with 14 bases in the middle. The CDR3 here is CASSQSGKPSYEQYF. The DNA of the CDR3 is TGTGCCAGCAGCCAAAGTGGTAAACCCTCCTACGAGCAGTACTTC.

The chain couples TRBV29-1 to TRBJ2-3, with 12 positions matching TRBD2. Trimming cost V 7 bases and J 6 bases; bases outside gene matches: 8. The germline gives CDR1 SQVTM, CDR2 ANQGSEA. The CDR3 loop spans 14 amino acids. This CDR3 reads CSGRLAGAFDTQYF. CDR3 DNA: TGCAGCGGCCGACTAGCGGGAGCTTTTGATACGCAGTATTTT.

This clonotype was observed at least ten times. This chain links TRBV5-1 with TRBJ1-4; D is uncertain. CDR1 and CDR2 (germline): SGHRS, YFSETQ. V lost 4 bases to trimming and J lost 0 bases, with 19 bases between them. The CDR3 totals 18 residues. The CDR3 here is CASSPQTKFGTTNEKLFF. CDR3 coding DNA: TGCGCCAGCAGCCCCCAGACGAAGTTCGGTACAACTAATGAAAAACTGTTTTTT.

This clonotype was observed a handful of times. The chain joins TRBV5-1 to TRBJ2-5; tentatively, D is TRBD1 (5 bases). Germline V CDR1 and CDR2: SGHRS, YFSETQ. V lost 3 bases, J lost 2 bases, and 20 bases lay in between. The CDR3 spans 17 residues. CDR3 coding DNA: TGCGCCAGCAGCTCCCCGGCGGTTGGGGCTACTCAAGAGACCCAGTACTTC. Protein sequence: CASSSPAVGATQETQYF.

CDR3 amino acids: CASSQPGTGVGNQPQHF. CDR3 DNA: TGTGCCAGCAGCCAACCCGGGACAGGGGTTGGCAATCAGCCCCAGCATTTT. J is TRBJ1-5 and V is TRBV16, with 10 bases lining up with TRBD1. Germline-derived CDR1 and CDR2 are KGHSY and FQNENV. V was pared by 2 bases and J by 2 bases, with 6 bases of the junction left unmatched. The length of the CDR3 is 17 residues.

The chain employs TRBV20-1 and TRBJ1-5; tentatively, D is TRBD1 (5 bases). Germline V gives CDR1 DFQATT, CDR2 SNEGSKA (reference sequence). This CDR3 contains 15 residues. Deletions cut 0 bases from V and 0 bases from J, with 9 bases between. The CDR3: CSARDGTNSNQPQHF. CDR3 nucleotides: TGCAGTGCTAGAGATGGGACCAATAGCAATCAGCCCCAGCATTTT.

The J gene is TRBJ1-2, the V gene TRBV9, with 7 positions matching TRBD1. Losses at the gene ends were 3 bases for V and 3 bases for J; bases not matched to a gene: 5. The CDR3 spans 14 residues. The germline gives CDR1 SGDLS, CDR2 YYNGEE. In nucleotides, the CDR3 is TGTGCCAGCAGCGCCCGGGACAGAGACTATGGCTACACCTTC. It translates to CASSARDRDYGYTF. Full variable domain (remainder filled in from reference TRBV9 and TRBJ1-2): DSGVTQTPKHLITATGQRVTLRCSPRSGDLSVYWYQQSLDQGLQFLIQYYNGEERAKGNILERFSAQQFPDLHSELNLSSLELGDSALYFCASSARDRDYGYTFGSGTRLTVV.

The rearrangement links TRBV7-6 to TRBJ2-5; TRBD2 is a possible D gene (5 bases). Germline V gene data show CDR1 as SGHVS and CDR2 as FNYEAQ. CDR3 length: 17 amino acids. The ends were cut back, 1 base at V and 1 base at J, with 16 bases in the middle. CDR3 sequence reads: CASSLVSGFTTQETQYF. Here the CDR3 DNA reads TGTGCCAGCAGCTTAGTGTCGGGGTTTACAACCCAAGAGACCCAGTACTTC.

This clonotype has a handful of counts. The gene calls are TRBV5-1 and TRBJ2-6; maybe TRBD1 (6 bases). Trimming took 0 bases from V and 1 from J, leaving 11 bases between them. The CDR3 is 17 amino acids. Looked up from germline, CDR1 is SGHRS and CDR2 is YFSETQ. This CDR3 reads CASSLAYTGSGANVLTF. CDR3 nucleotide sequence: TGCGCCAGCAGCTTGGCCTATACAGGGTCTGGGGCCAACGTCCTGACTTTC.

This clonotype was found a few times. This chain connects TRBV7-2 to TRBJ2-1; TRBD2 is a possible D gene (6 bases). CDR1 is SGHTA, CDR2 FQGNSA, per germline. The V and J ends lost 5 bases and 0 bases respectively, with 11 bases between them. The CDR3 consists of 15 residues. The CDR3 sequence: CASSREFVSYNEQFF. CDR3 coding DNA: TGTGCCAGCAGCCGGGAGTTTGTCTCCTACAATGAGCAGTTCTTC. Full variable domain (missing parts from reference TRBV7-2 and TRBJ2-1): GAGVSQSPSNKVTEKGKDVELRCDPISGHTALYWYRQSLGQGLEFLIYFQGNSAPDKSGLPSDRFSAERTGGSVSTLTIQRTQQEDSAVYLCASSREFVSYNEQFFGPGTRLTVL.

This chain connects TRBV11-2 to TRBJ2-7; TRBD1 aligns across 8 bases. The length of the CDR3 is 14 residues. V lost 6 bases to trimming and J lost 2 bases; unmatched junction nucleotides: 6. CDR1 and CDR2 (germline): SGHAT, FQNNGV. In nucleotides, the CDR3 is TGTGCCAGCAGGCGGGACAGGCTCACCTACGAGCAGTACTTC. Its protein product is CASRRDRLTYEQYF.